Below, 12 T cell receptor beta chains from the same sample are listed, as sequenced in a study of T cell responses to AZD1222 COVID-19 vaccine. Produced via immunoSEQ multiplex PCR; TCRdb's table is partial and in-frame only. The table shows 75,000 to 100,000 clones, with around nine tenths occurring only once. The starting material was peripheral blood, obtained on day 0 of AZD1222 vaccination. These receptors were collected from an adult in good health.

The V call is TRBV7-3, the J call TRBJ2-1; the D is unclear. V was trimmed by 5 bases and J by 5 bases, leaving 10 bases between them. The CDR3 is 13 amino acids. Germline V gene lookup returns CDR1 SGHTA and CDR2 FQGTGA. The CDR3 nucleotides are TGTGCCAGCAGCCCCGGCCTTAACAATGAGCAGTTCTTC. Protein: CASSPGLNNEQFF.

This clone was seen a handful of times. The chain recombines TRBV7-3 with TRBJ2-1; TRBD2 might be the D (7 bases). CDR3 length: 17 residues. Trimming left V 4 bases short and J 9 bases short, with 25 bases between. The germline CDR1 and CDR2 sequences are SGHTA and FQGTGA. The CDR3 nucleotides are TGTGCCAGCAGCTCAAGGGGGACTACCTTAGGATATGGTGAGCAGTTCTTC. This encodes CASSSRGTTLGYGEQFF.

This clone came up once. The gene calls are TRBV9 and TRBJ2-5; D ambiguous. This CDR3 contains 13 residues. Germline assignment: CDR1 SGDLS and CDR2 YYNGEE. The V and J ends lost 2 bases and 3 bases respectively, with 8 bases between them. The CDR3 nucleotides read TGTGCCAGCAGCGTTGGGCCAGAAGAGACCCAGTACTTC. It specifies CASSVGPEETQYF.

In this sample, this clone turned up once. The chain joins TRBV28 to TRBJ1-5; D call uncertain. CDR1 MDHEN and CDR2 SYDVKM come from the germline V gene. The CDR3 contains 11 residues. V dropped 6 bases and J dropped 7 bases, with 7 bases sitting between them. This CDR3 is CASSQNQPQHF. The CDR3 DNA sequence: TGTGCCAGCAGCCAAAACCAGCCCCAGCATTTT.

CDR3 DNA: TGCGCCAGCAGCTTGGCTTGGACAGGGAGCCTCTATGGCTACACCTTC. It specifies CASSLAWTGSLYGYTF. The V call is TRBV5-1, the J call TRBJ1-2, with TRBD1 matching over 8 bases. The CDR3 contains 16 residues. V lost 0 bases to trimming and J lost 4 bases; unmatched junction nucleotides: 8. Looked up from germline, CDR1 is SGHRS and CDR2 is YFSETQ.

CDR3 loop: CASSQFGQGFSSYNEQFF. CDR3 bases: TGCGCCAGCAGCCAATTTGGACAGGGGTTTAGCTCCTACAATGAGCAGTTCTTC. This sequence joins TRBV4-1 and TRBJ2-1, with 9 bases fitting TRBD1. The V gene end was trimmed by 2 bases and the J gene end by 0 bases; junction bases not matched to a gene: 8. CDR1 and CDR2 (germline): MGHRA, YSYEKL. The CDR3 totals 18 residues.

The rearrangement uses TRBV9 and TRBJ1-3; D remains unclear. Trimming left V 0 bases short and J 4 bases short, with 11 bases between. The CDR3 runs to 15 residues. CDR1 SGDLS and CDR2 YYNGEE come from the germline V gene. The CDR3 DNA follows: TGTGCCAGCAGCGTAGGCCCCGGGAAAGGAAACACCATATATTTT. It yields the protein CASSVGPGKGNTIYF.

The chain links TRBV27 to TRBJ2-7; no firm D call. Trimming cost V 4 bases and J 6 bases, with 10 bases left between them. Germline CDR1 MNHEY, CDR2 SMNVEV (reference sequence). The CDR3 loop spans 12 amino acids. In DNA, the CDR3 is TGTGCCAGCAGTTACTCCGGCTCCGAGCAGTACTTC. As protein: CASSYSGSEQYF.

J is TRBJ2-1 and V is TRBV5-1; the match to TRBD2 covers 10 bases. Trimming at V came to 7 bases and at J to 5 bases, leaving 6 bases not matched to a gene. Germline CDR1 reads SGHRS; CDR2 reads YFSETQ. The CDR3 contains 14 residues. The CDR3 DNA is TGCGCCAGCTACACTAGCGGGATCGACAATGAGCAGTTCTTC. The encoded protein is CASYTSGIDNEQFF.

The chain employs TRBV11-2 and TRBJ1-3, with D possibly TRBD1 on 5 matching bases. This CDR3 has 18 residues. Deletions cut 3 bases from V and 0 bases from J, with 18 bases between. Germline V gene sequence: CDR1 SGHAT, CDR2 FQNNGV. The CDR3 DNA sequence: TGTGCCAGCAGCTTTAAACCGGGACTCTCACACTCTGGAAACACCATATATTTT. Amino acids: CASSFKPGLSHSGNTIYF.

The rearrangement joins TRBV12-5 to TRBJ1-5, with D tentatively TRBD1 (5 bases). Germline CDR1 and CDR2: LGHNT and FRNRAP. The CDR3 consists of 13 residues. Trimming removed 1 base from V and 9 bases from J, with 10 bases in between. CDR3 in amino acids: CASGLGPQGPQHF. The CDR3 DNA follows: TGTGCTAGTGGTTTGGGACCCCAGGGGCCCCAGCATTTT.

The genes are TRBV3-1 (or the pseudogene TRBV3-2) and TRBJ1-2, with D hard to call. The V end lost 0 bases, the J end lost 0 bases, and 2 bases lay between the germline ends. Germline CDR1 is LGHDT and CDR2 is YNNKEL (reference sequence). The CDR3 runs 13 residues. CDR3 sequence reads: CASSQEANYGYTF. The CDR3 DNA reads as TGTGCCAGCAGCCAAGAAGCTAACTATGGCTACACCTTC.